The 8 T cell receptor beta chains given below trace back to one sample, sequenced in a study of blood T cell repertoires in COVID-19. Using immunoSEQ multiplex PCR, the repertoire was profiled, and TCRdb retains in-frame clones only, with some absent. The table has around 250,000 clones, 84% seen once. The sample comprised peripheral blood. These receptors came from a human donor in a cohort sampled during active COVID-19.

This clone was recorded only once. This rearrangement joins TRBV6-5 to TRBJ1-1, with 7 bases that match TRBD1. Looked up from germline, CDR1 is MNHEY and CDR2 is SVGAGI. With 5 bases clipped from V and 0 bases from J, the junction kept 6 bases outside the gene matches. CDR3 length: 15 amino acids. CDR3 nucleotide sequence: TGTGCCAGCAGTCGGGACAGAGAAATGAACACTGAAGCTTTCTTT. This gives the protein CASSRDREMNTEAFF.

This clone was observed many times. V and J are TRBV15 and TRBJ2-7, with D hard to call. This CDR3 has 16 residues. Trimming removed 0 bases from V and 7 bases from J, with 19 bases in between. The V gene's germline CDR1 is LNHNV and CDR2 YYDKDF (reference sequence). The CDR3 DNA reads TGTGCCACCAGCAGAGATCGCCTCAGCGCCCCGGGTGAGCAGTACTTC. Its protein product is CATSRDRLSAPGEQYF.

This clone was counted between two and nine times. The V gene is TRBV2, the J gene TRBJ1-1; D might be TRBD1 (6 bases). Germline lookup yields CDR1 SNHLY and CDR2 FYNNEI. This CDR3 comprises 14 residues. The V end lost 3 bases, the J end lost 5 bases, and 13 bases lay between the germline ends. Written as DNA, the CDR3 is TGTGCCAGCAGTGAGTGGCAGGGGAGAACTGAAGCTTTCTTT. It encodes CASSEWQGRTEAFF.

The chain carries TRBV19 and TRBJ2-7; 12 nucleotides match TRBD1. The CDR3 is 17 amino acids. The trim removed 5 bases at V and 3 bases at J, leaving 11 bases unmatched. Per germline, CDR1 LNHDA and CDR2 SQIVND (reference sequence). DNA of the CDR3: TGTGCCAGTAGTCGGGGGACAGGGGGCCGATCCCACTACGAGCAGTACTTC. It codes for CASSRGTGGRSHYEQYF. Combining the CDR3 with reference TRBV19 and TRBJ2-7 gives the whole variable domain DGGITQSPKYLFRKEGQNVTLSCEQNLNHDAMYWYRQDPGQGLRLIYYSQIVNDFQKGDIAEGYSVSREKKESFPLTVTSAQKNPTAFYLCASSRGTGGRSHYEQYFGPGTRLTVT.

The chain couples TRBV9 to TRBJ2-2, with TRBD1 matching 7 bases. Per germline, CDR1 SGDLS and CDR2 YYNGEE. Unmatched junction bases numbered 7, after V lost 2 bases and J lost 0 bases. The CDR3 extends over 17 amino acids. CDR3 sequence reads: CASSVDIDRANTGELFF. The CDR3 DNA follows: TGTGCCAGCAGCGTCGACATCGACAGGGCGAACACCGGGGAGCTGTTTTTT. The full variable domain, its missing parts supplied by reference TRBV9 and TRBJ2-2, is DSGVTQTPKHLITATGQRVTLRCSPRSGDLSVYWYQQSLDQGLQFLIQYYNGEERAKGNILERFSAQQFPDLHSELNLSSLELGDSALYFCASSVDIDRANTGELFFGEGSRLTVL.

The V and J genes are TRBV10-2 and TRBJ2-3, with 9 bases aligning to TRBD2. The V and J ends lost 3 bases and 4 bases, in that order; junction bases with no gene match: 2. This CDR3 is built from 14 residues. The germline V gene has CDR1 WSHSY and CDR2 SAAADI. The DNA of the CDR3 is TGCGCCAGCAGTGATAGCGGGAGCCCAGATACGCAGTATTTT. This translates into CASSDSGSPDTQYF.

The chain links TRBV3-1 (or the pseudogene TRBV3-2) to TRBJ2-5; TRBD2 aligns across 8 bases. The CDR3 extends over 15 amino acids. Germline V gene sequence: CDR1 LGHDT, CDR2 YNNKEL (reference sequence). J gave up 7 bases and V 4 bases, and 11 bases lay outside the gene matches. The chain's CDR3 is CASSRAGTSPVTQYF. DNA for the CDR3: TGTGCCAGCAGCCGCGCCGGGACTAGTCCTGTGACCCAGTACTTC.

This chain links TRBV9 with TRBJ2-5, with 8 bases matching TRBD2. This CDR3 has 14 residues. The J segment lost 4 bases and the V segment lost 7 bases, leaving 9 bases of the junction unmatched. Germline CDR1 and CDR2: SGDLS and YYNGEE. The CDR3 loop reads CASSGGGQGETQYF. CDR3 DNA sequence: TGTGCCAGCTCCGGCGGGGGGCAGGGAGAGACCCAGTACTTC. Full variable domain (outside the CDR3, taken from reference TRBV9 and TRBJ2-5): DSGVTQTPKHLITATGQRVTLRCSPRSGDLSVYWYQQSLDQGLQFLIQYYNGEERAKGNILERFSAQQFPDLHSELNLSSLELGDSALYFCASSGGGQGETQYFGPGTRLLVL.